What follows describes a single TCR beta chain. Its specificity is not known. The record originates from a study of cytomegalovirus exposure and HLA in healthy donors. Measured with immunoSEQ multiplex PCR; TCRdb has only the in-frame clones, and not every one. The sample lists approximately 300,000 clones, around 87% occurring once. The CDR3 is 15 residues long. Germline CDR1 is MNHNS and CDR2 is SASEGT. The ends were cut back, 7 bases at V and 6 bases at J, with 21 bases in the middle. Study results and limitations: Confirmation in vitro established that a few CMV-associated chains were specific for CMV antigens. Altogether, 170 or so TCR beta chains were recorded as cytomegalovirus-associated. High specificity and sensitivity for cytomegalovirus status were reported for the classifier.

The TCR comes from a woman aged 25 to 39 in good health and CMV-seropositive. The chain uses TRBV6-1 and TRBJ1-1; unclear D gene. Sequenced input: PBMCs. CDR3 bases: TGTGCCAGCAACCTGGACCCCATCGGGGTGGCTGAAGCTTTCTTT. It specifies CASNLDPIGVAEAFF.